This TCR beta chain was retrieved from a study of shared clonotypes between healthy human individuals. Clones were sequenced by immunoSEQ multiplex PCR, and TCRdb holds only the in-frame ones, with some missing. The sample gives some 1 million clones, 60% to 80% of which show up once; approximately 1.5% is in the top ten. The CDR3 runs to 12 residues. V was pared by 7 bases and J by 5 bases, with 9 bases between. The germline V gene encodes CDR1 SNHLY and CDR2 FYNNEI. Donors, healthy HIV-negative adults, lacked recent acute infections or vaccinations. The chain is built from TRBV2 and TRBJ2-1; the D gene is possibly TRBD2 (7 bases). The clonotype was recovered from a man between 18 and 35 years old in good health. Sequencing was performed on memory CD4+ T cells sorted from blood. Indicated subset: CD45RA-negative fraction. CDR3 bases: TGTGCCAGCAAGCGGGACAACAATGAGCAGTTCTTC. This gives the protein CASKRDNNEQFF.